The entry below gives a single TCR beta chain sequence along with its context. Its target is not known. The data were obtained in a study of cytomegalovirus exposure and HLA in healthy donors. Study as a whole: There were several hundred genotyped donors. Of these, roughly 80% fell in the genetic ancestry cluster associated with self-reported Caucasian donors. Points from the study as a whole: Analysis performed later found roughly 18,000 TCR beta sequences associated with HLA alleles at 0.05 false discovery rate.

CDR1 and CDR2 from the germline V gene are SGHNT and YENEEA. The ends lost 2 bases at V and 9 bases at J; junction bases unmatched: 10. The CDR3 is made up of 16 amino acids. At sampling all donors were nominally healthy, likely with unrecorded immune exposures. The PCR ran on 60 Vbeta and 13 Jbeta primers. Clones were sequenced by immunoSEQ multiplex PCR, and TCRdb holds only the in-frame ones, with some missing. Across approximately 150,000 clones, the top ten clones capture about 2% of the sample. Sequenced material: PBMCs. This TCR was recovered from a woman aged 18-30 years in good health and CMV-seronegative. The rearrangement uses TRBV11-3 and TRBJ1-2; 12 positions agree with TRBD1. Here the CDR3 DNA reads TGTGCCAGCAGCTTATCAGGGACAGGGGGCGCGGGTCGCTACACCTTC. Protein: CASSLSGTGGAGRYTF.